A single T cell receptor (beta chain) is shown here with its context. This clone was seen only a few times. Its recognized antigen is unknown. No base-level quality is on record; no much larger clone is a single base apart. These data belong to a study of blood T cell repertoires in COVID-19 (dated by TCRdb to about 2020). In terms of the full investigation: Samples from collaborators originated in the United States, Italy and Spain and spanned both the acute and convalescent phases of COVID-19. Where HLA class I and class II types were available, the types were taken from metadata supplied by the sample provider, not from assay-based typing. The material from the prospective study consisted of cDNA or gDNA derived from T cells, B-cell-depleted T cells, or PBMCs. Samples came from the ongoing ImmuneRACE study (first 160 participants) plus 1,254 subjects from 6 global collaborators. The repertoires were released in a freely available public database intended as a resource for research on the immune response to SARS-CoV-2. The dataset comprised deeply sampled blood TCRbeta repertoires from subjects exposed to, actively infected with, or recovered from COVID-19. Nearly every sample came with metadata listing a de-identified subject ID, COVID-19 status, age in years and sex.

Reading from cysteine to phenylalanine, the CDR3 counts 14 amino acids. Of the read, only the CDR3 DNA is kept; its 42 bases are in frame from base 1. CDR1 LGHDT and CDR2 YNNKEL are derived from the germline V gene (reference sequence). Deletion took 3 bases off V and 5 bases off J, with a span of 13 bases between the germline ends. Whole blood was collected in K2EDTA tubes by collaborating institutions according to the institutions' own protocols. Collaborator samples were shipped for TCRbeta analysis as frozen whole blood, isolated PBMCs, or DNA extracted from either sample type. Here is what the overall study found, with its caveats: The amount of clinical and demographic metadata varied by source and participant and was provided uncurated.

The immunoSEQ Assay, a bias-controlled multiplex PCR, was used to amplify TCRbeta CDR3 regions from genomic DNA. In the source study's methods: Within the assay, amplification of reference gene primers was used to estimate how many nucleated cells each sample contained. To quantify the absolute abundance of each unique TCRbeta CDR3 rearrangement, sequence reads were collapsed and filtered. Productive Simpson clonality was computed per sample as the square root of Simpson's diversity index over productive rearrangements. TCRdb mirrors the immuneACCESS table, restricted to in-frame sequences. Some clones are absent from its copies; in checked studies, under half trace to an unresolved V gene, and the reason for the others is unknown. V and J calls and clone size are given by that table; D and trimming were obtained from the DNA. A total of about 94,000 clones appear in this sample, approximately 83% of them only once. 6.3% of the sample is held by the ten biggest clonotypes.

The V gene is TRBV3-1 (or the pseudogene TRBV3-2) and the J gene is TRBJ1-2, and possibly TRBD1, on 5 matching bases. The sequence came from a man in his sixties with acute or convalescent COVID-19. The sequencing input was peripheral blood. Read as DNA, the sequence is TGTGCCAGCAGCCAGGACACCGGAAGATATGGCTACACCTTC. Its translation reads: CASSQDTGRYGYTF.